This TCR beta chain was captured by sequencing in a study of blood T cell repertoires in COVID-19. Background on the study: Researchers got acute and convalescent COVID-19 samples from the United States, Italy and Spain.

Profiling relied on immunoSEQ multiplex PCR, and the TCRdb table lists in-frame clones only, not all of them. The sample has approximately 76,000 clones, roughly nine tenths seen once; the top ten hold around 7.9%. The germline V and J ends were trimmed by 6 bases and 5 bases, with 27 bases remaining between them. Germline V lookup: CDR1 SGHRS, CDR2 YFSETQ. This CDR3 has 17 residues. The receptor comes from a man aged 25-45 years with acute or convalescent COVID-19. The chain employs TRBV5-1 and TRBJ2-7, with D possibly TRBD1 on 8 matching bases. Sequenced: peripheral blood. CDR3 sequence (DNA): TGCGCCAGCACGACACAGGGGGTAGTAGCGGGTGTCGACGAGCAGTACTTC. Its translation: CASTTQGVVAGVDEQYF.